These 16 T cell receptor beta chains originate from one sample sequenced in a study of T cells in Graves' hyperthyroidism and ophthalmopathy (dated by TCRdb to the late 2010s). Receptor amplification or capture employed multiplex PCR. This sample was sequenced with an Illumina HiSeq 2000. The TCR beta CDR3 regions were amplified from RNA transcripts. A first-round RT-PCR of the TCR CDR3 used the HTBI primer set with the Qiagen OneStep RT-PCR kit. Starting from the raw public reads, TCRdb applied fastp trimming at Q25, assembled clones with MiXCR and retained in-frame beta chains. Each entry is one CDR3 protein sequence, shown with its most common DNA and genes. The sample yields about 460,000 distinct CDR3 sequences; around a fifth were counted once. The top ten hold about 53% of the sample. Sequenced sample: blood. Receptors originate from a woman aged 65 to 85 with Graves' ophthalmopathy.

This sequence joins TRBV18 and TRBJ2-2; possibly TRBD1 for D (6 bases). From germline, CDR1 is KGHSH and CDR2 LQKENI. V was clipped by 7 bases and J by 5 bases, with 14 bases between them. The CDR3 totals 14 residues. This CDR3 reads CASCPAGATGELFF. CDR3 in DNA: TGTGCCAGCTGCCCGGCAGGGGCGACCGGGGAGCTGTTTTTT. The full variable domain, completed using reference TRBV18 and TRBJ2-2, is NAGVMQNPRHLVRRRGQEARLRCSPMKGHSHVYWYRQLPEEGLKFMVYLQKENIIDESGMPKERFSAEFPKEGPSILRIQQVVRGDSAAYFCASCPAGATGELFFGEGSRLTVL.

This clonotype has a count of ten or more. V gene TRBV7-8 combines with J gene TRBJ2-1; 14 positions match TRBD2. This CDR3 comprises 19 residues. V lost 7 bases to trimming and J lost 6 bases; unmatched junction nucleotides: 17. The germline CDR1 and CDR2 sequences are SGHVS and FQNEAQ. CDR3 sequence: CASNSIRWRLAGGRNEQFF. In DNA, the CDR3 is TGTGCCAGCAATTCTATAAGGTGGCGACTAGCGGGAGGGCGCAATGAGCAGTTCTTC.

This clonotype was detected ten times or more. V and J are TRBV28 and TRBJ2-1, with 9 bases matching TRBD1. Germline CDR1 is MDHEN and CDR2 is SYDVKM. CDR3 length: 15 residues. V trimming: 6 bases; J trimming: 4 bases; junction bases outside the gene matches: 7. CDR3 sequence: CASSQEGQGYNEQFF. CDR3 nucleotides: TGTGCCAGCAGCCAAGAGGGACAGGGATACAATGAGCAGTTCTTC.

This clonotype was observed at least ten times. The V call is TRBV11-3, the J call TRBJ2-1; the D is unclear. The CDR3 runs to 12 residues. Germline V gives CDR1 SGHNT, CDR2 YENEEA. V lost 3 bases, J lost 4 bases, and 4 bases lay in between. In nucleotides, the CDR3 is TGTGCCAGCAGCTTCGGGTACAATGAGCAGTTCTTC. Translated, it gives CASSFGYNEQFF.

This clonotype has more than one count but fewer than ten. The rearrangement uses TRBV3-1 and TRBJ1-2; 7 positions match TRBD1. The CDR3 loop spans 13 amino acids. CDR1 is LGHDT and CDR2 is YNNKEL in the germline V gene (reference sequence). Germline trimming cut 5 bases from V and 4 bases from J; bases unmatched to any gene: 4. CDR3 nucleotide sequence: TGTGCCAGCAGCACCCGGGACAGCTATGGCTACACCTTC. Encoded protein: CASSTRDSYGYTF.

At least ten counts were recorded for this clonotype. The rearrangement links TRBV20-1 to TRBJ1-3; D is uncertain. The germline V and J ends were trimmed by 2 bases and 2 bases, with 7 bases remaining between them. Per the germline V gene, CDR1 is DFQATT and CDR2 is SNEGSKA (reference sequence). The CDR3 covers 13 residues. The CDR3, as DNA: TGCAGTGCTAGACGAACCGCTGGAAACACCATATATTTT. Residues: CSARRTAGNTIYF.

This clonotype was picked up many times. The chain carries TRBV7-2 and TRBJ2-3; no clear D gene. Trimming took 5 bases from V and 3 from J, leaving 12 bases between them. The V gene's germline CDR1 is SGHTA and CDR2 FQGNSA. The CDR3 loop spans 14 amino acids. DNA for the CDR3: TGTGCCAGCAGCCCCTCTAGACGTACAGATACGCAGTATTTT. Translating gives CASSPSRRTDTQYF.

The sample holds a few counts of this clonotype. The CDR3 loop is CSVELLAGETQYF. The CDR3 DNA follows: TGCAGCGTTGAACTTCTAGCGGGGGAGACCCAGTACTTC. The gene calls are TRBV29-1 and TRBJ2-5; 9 nucleotides line up with TRBD2. The V gene's germline CDR1 is SQVTM and CDR2 ANQGSEA. V dropped 2 bases and J dropped 5; count of bases not matched to a gene: 3. The CDR3 spans 13 residues.

This clonotype was recorded a few times. The V call is TRBV10-2, the J call TRBJ2-5; weak D call: TRBD2 (6 bases). With 9 bases removed from V and 5 bases from J, the gap between germline ends came to 22 bases. The CDR3 is 15 residues long. The germline V gene encodes CDR1 WSHSY and CDR2 SAAADI. The CDR3 coding sequence is TGCGCCAGTAGGGGAGTTCGGAGGGCCTCGGAGACCCAGTACTTC. This codes for CASRGVRRASETQYF.

This clonotype was detected many times. V usage is TRBV28 and J usage is TRBJ2-1; 7 bases map to TRBD2. The V gene's germline CDR1 is MDHEN and CDR2 SYDVKM. J lost 1 base, V lost 4 bases, and 4 bases had no gene match. CDR3 size: 15 residues. The CDR3 loop is CASSSPAGSYNEQFF. The CDR3 nucleotides are TGTGCCAGCAGTTCCCCAGCGGGGTCCTACAATGAGCAGTTCTTC. Together with reference TRBV28 and TRBJ2-1, the CDR3 gives the full variable domain: DVKVTQSSRYLVKRTGEKVFLECVQDMDHENMFWYRQDPGLGLRLIYFSYDVKMKEKGDIPEGYSVSREKKERFSLILESASTNQTSMYLCASSSPAGSYNEQFFGPGTRLTVL.

This chain links TRBV3-1 with TRBJ2-7, with D hard to call. The V and J ends lost 0 bases and 0 bases respectively, with 15 bases between them. The V gene's germline CDR1 is LGHDT and CDR2 YNNKEL (reference sequence). The length of the CDR3 is 17 residues. The CDR3 is CASSQDSIVGSSYEQYF. CDR3 nucleotide sequence: TGTGCCAGCAGCCAAGATTCAATTGTCGGCTCCTCCTACGAGCAGTACTTC.

V and J are TRBV20-1 and TRBJ2-5, with 14 positions matching TRBD2. This CDR3 comprises 16 residues. Germline loops: CDR1 DFQATT, CDR2 SNEGSKA (reference sequence). V gave up 5 bases and J gave up 5 bases; unmatched junction bases: 10. The CDR3 DNA reads TGCAGTGCTCCCGGGACTAGCGGGAGTTCTTTGGAGACCCAGTACTTC. This translates into CSAPGTSGSSLETQYF.

This clonotype showed up just a few times. The J gene is TRBJ1-1, the V gene TRBV7-9, with D tentatively TRBD1 (6 bases). Germline assignment: CDR1 SEHNR and CDR2 FQNEAQ (reference sequence). With 3 bases removed from V and 1 base from J, the gap between germline ends came to 12 bases. This CDR3 contains 15 residues. Written as DNA, the CDR3 is TGTGCCAGCAGCTTTCAGGGGCAGAGGAACACTGAAGCTTTCTTT. It encodes CASSFQGQRNTEAFF.

The chain carries TRBV19 and TRBJ1-2; 9 bases align to TRBD1. Germline CDR1 is LNHDA and CDR2 is SQIVND (reference sequence). The CDR3 totals 15 residues. Losses at the gene ends were 5 bases for V and 3 bases for J; bases not matched to a gene: 7. The CDR3 nucleotides are TGTGCCAGTAGTGCCTGGGACAGGGCGGACTATGGCTACACCTTC. This gives the protein CASSAWDRADYGYTF. Based on the CDR3 plus reference TRBV19 and TRBJ1-2, the full variable domain is DGGITQSPKYLFRKEGQNVTLSCEQNLNHDAMYWYRQDPGQGLRLIYYSQIVNDFQKGDIAEGYSVSREKKESFPLTVTSAQKNPTAFYLCASSAWDRADYGYTFGSGTRLTVV.

The gene calls are TRBV6-2 or TRBV6-3 and TRBJ2-1; unclear D gene. The CDR3 extends over 16 amino acids. Germline CDR1 and CDR2: MNHEY and SVGEGT. V lost 5 bases and J 4 bases, leaving 18 bases between the germline ends. This CDR3 is CASSRPRSPDYNEQFF. The CDR3 DNA follows: TGTGCCAGCAGTCGCCCTCGGAGCCCGGATTACAATGAGCAGTTCTTC.

There are many counts of this clonotype. V gene TRBV20-1 combines with J gene TRBJ1-1, with D possibly TRBD1 on 5 matching bases. The CDR3 sequence is 14 residues long. Trimming removed 5 bases from V and 5 bases from J, with 18 bases in between. Per the germline V gene, CDR1 is DFQATT and CDR2 is SNEGSKA (reference sequence). Written as DNA, the CDR3 is TGCAGTGCTTCCCGCACGCCCGGGGGGACTGAAGCTTTCTTT. Amino acid sequence: CSASRTPGGTEAFF.